The 16 T cell receptor beta chains below all came from one sample that was sequenced in a study of T-cell memory formation after mild COVID-19 (dated by TCRdb to about 2021). The library was prepared using 5' RACE. Instrument used: Illumina NovaSeq 6000. TCRdb trimmed the raw reads at Q25, called clones with MiXCR and kept productive beta chains. Rows matching on CDR3 protein sequence are summarized as one entry with the most common DNA and genes. Present in this sample are more than 250,000 distinct CDR3 sequences, roughly a sixth of which were seen just once. The ten largest account for roughly a fifth of the sample. Sequencing was done on a sample of PBMCs or a T cell subset sorted from them (not recorded which). The receptors were gathered from a man between 18 and 35 years old who had mild COVID-19 (a few samples of this study predate the infection). The sample titles of this study are shuffled in the database, so cell type and time point are left out; the donor was told from shared clones.

The chain employs TRBV5-1 and TRBJ2-3; D gene uncertain. There are 14 residues in the CDR3. V lost 1 base and J 1 base, leaving 7 bases between the germline ends. The V gene's germline CDR1 is SGHRS and CDR2 YFSETQ. The CDR3: CASSLLTGTDTQYF. In DNA form, the CDR3 reads TGCGCCAGCAGCTTGCTCACAGGCACAGATACGCAGTATTTT.

This clonotype was detected only a few times. The CDR3 protein is CASSSPAGGGDEQFF. CDR3 in DNA: TGCGCCAGCAGCTCCCCGGCGGGCGGAGGCGATGAGCAGTTCTTC. V is TRBV5-1 and J is TRBJ2-1; perhaps TRBD2 as D (5 bases). The germline V gene has CDR1 SGHRS and CDR2 YFSETQ. The CDR3 loop spans 15 amino acids. With 3 bases removed from V and 8 bases from J, the gap between germline ends came to 18 bases.

This clonotype turned up a few times. The rearrangement uses TRBV29-1 and TRBJ2-3, with TRBD1 matching 7 bases. V shed 8 bases and J 4 bases; nucleotides not matched to a gene: 6. This CDR3 is 12 amino acids long. Germline V gives CDR1 SQVTM, CDR2 ANQGSEA. CDR3 coding DNA: TGCAGCCTCTACAGGGGTTCAGATACGCAGTATTTT. Its protein product is CSLYRGSDTQYF.

Only a few counts were recorded for this clonotype. The V call is TRBV28, the J call TRBJ2-5; 9 bases line up with TRBD1. The V segment lost 4 bases and the J segment 7 bases; nucleotides outside the gene matches: 7. CDR1 is MDHEN, CDR2 SYDVKM, per germline. This CDR3 comprises 14 residues. CDR3 loop: CASSSGQGLGTQYF. In nucleotides, the CDR3 is TGTGCCAGCAGTTCGGGACAGGGCTTGGGGACCCAGTACTTC.

This clonotype was detected only a few times. The chain uses TRBV5-1 and TRBJ1-1; no definite D call. Trimming took 9 bases from V and 1 from J, leaving 22 bases between them. The germline gives CDR1 SGHRS, CDR2 YFSETQ. This CDR3 comprises 16 residues. Written as DNA, the CDR3 is TGCGCCACCACGGTCGGAGAAGACCATGGGAACACTGAAGCTTTCTTT. Amino acids: CATTVGEDHGNTEAFF.

This rearrangement joins TRBV20-1 to TRBJ2-7; the D is unclear. This CDR3 has 11 amino acids. V lost 3 bases and J lost 2, with 5 bases in between. The germline CDR1 and CDR2 sequences are DFQATT and SNEGSKA (reference sequence). The chain's CDR3 is CSARSAYEQYV. CDR3 nucleotide sequence: TGCAGTGCTAGGTCGGCCTACGAGCAGTACGTC.

The V and J genes are TRBV18 and TRBJ2-5; tentative D call: TRBD1 (6 bases). In germline, CDR1 is KGHSH, CDR2 LQKENI. Trimming cost V 5 bases and J 0 bases, with 10 bases left between them. The CDR3 covers 14 residues. The DNA of the CDR3 is TGTGCCAGCTCAGGTGACAGGAACCAAGAGACCCAGTACTTC. Translated: CASSGDRNQETQYF. Combining the CDR3 with reference TRBV18 and TRBJ2-5 gives the whole variable domain NAGVMQNPRHLVRRRGQEARLRCSPMKGHSHVYWYRQLPEEGLKFMVYLQKENIIDESGMPKERFSAEFPKEGPSILRIQQVVRGDSAAYFCASSGDRNQETQYFGPGTRLLVL.

The chain employs TRBV3-1 and TRBJ1-1; 7 bases agree with TRBD1. In germline, CDR1 is LGHDT, CDR2 YNNKEL (reference sequence). The length of the CDR3 is 15 residues. Losses at the gene ends were 4 bases for V and 3 bases for J; bases not matched to a gene: 8. The CDR3 DNA reads as TGTGCCAGCAGCCCTCGACAGGGAATGGACACTGAAGCTTTCTTT. It yields the protein CASSPRQGMDTEAFF.

The gene calls are TRBV12-3 or TRBV12-4 and TRBJ2-7, with 9 nucleotides matching TRBD2. The length of the CDR3 is 15 residues. The ends lost 6 bases at V and 0 bases at J; junction bases unmatched: 6. Here the CDR3 reads CASSPSGDTSYEQYF. CDR3 nucleotides: TGTGCCAGCAGCCCTAGCGGGGATACCTCCTACGAGCAGTACTTC.

In this sample, this clonotype turned up a few times. This chain links TRBV20-1 with TRBJ1-1; the D is unclear. The CDR3 length is 13 residues. Germline CDR1 and CDR2: DFQATT and SNEGSKA (reference sequence). Trimming left V 1 base short and J 3 bases short, with 9 bases between. CDR3 in DNA: TGCAGTGCTAGAGGAGGTTACGACACTGAAGCTTTCTTT. Its protein is CSARGGYDTEAFF.

This clonotype appeared a few times. The chain recombines TRBV6-1 with TRBJ1-6, with TRBD1 matching 9 bases. Germline values: CDR1 MNHNS, CDR2 SASEGT. V lost 6 bases and J lost 10; bases outside the gene matches: 7. The CDR3 loop spans 14 amino acids. The CDR3, as DNA: TGTGCCAGCAGCCTACAGGGGGCTCAATCACCCCTCCACTTT. The encoded protein is CASSLQGAQSPLHF.

This chain links TRBV29-1 with TRBJ1-2; 8 nucleotides align to TRBD1. V shed 5 bases and J 3 bases; nucleotides not matched to a gene: 11. The CDR3 is 15 amino acids. Per germline, CDR1 SQVTM and CDR2 ANQGSEA. The CDR3 here is CSVPIRQGRYYGYTF. For the CDR3, the DNA is TGCAGCGTTCCAATTCGACAGGGGCGATACTATGGCTACACCTTC.

This clonotype has more than one count but fewer than ten. The chain joins TRBV7-8 to TRBJ1-5; D is ambiguous. The length of the CDR3 is 13 residues. Germline-derived CDR1 and CDR2 are SGHVS and FQNEAQ. V was clipped by 8 bases and J by 3 bases, with 11 bases between them. The CDR3: CASAPDSNQPQHF. In DNA, the CDR3 is TGTGCCAGCGCGCCCGATTCCAATCAGCCCCAGCATTTT. Filled out from reference TRBV7-8 and TRBJ1-5, the complete variable domain reads GAGVSQSPRYKVAKRGQDVALRCDPISGHVSLFWYQQALGQGPEFLTYFQNEAQLDKSGLPSDRFFAERPEGSVSTLKIQRTQQEDSAVYLCASAPDSNQPQHFGDGTRLSIL.

There are many counts of this clonotype. The rearrangement links TRBV12-3 or TRBV12-4 to TRBJ2-5, with D possibly matching TRBD1 (6 bases). This CDR3 contains 13 residues. V gave up 5 bases and J gave up 5 bases, with 12 bases separating them. Here the CDR3 reads CASSNRAQETQYF. The CDR3 DNA follows: TGTGCCAGCAGTAACAGGGCCCAGGAGACCCAGTACTTC.

The chain joins TRBV3-1 to TRBJ2-1; 16 nucleotides line up with TRBD2. Germline CDR1 is LGHDT and CDR2 is YNNKEL (reference sequence). CDR3 length: 18 amino acids. The junction had 10 bases not matched to a gene; V was cut back by 4 bases and J by 7 bases. This CDR3 reads CASSRVPGLAGGRNEQFF. The CDR3 bases are TGTGCCAGCAGCCGCGTCCCGGGACTAGCGGGGGGGCGGAATGAGCAGTTCTTC.

V is TRBV21-1 and J is TRBJ1-5; TRBD1, the table's D call, was not compared with the DNA. TRBV21-1 is labeled a pseudogene. The CDR3 is 14 residues long. The CDR3, as DNA: TGTGCCAGCAGCAACAGGGGACGGGATCAGCCCCAGCATTTT. This gives the protein CASSNRGRDQPQHF.